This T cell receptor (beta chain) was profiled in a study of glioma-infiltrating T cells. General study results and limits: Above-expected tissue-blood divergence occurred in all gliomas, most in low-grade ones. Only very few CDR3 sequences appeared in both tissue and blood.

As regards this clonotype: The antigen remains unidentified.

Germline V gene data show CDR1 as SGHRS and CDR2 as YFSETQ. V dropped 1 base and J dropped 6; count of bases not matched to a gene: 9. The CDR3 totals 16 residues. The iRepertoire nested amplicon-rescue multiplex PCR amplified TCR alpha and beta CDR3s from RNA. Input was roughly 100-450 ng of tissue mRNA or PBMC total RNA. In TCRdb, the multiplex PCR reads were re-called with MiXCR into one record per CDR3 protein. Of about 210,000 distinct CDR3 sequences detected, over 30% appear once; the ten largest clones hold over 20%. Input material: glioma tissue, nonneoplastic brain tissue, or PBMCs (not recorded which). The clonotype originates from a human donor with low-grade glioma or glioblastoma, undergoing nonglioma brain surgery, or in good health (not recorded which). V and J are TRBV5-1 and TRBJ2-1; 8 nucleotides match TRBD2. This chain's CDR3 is CASSLTGTGGVNEQFF. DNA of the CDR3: TGCGCCAGCAGCTTGACCGGGACGGGGGGGGTCAATGAGCAGTTCTTC.